The 11 T cell receptor beta chains below all came from one sample that was sequenced in a study of siplizumab effects on memory and regulatory T cells. The method was immunoSEQ multiplex PCR; TCRdb's version includes in-frame clones alone and lacks a portion of them. This sample has about 52,000 clones, with 95% to 97% found just once. The material sequenced was naive CD4+ T cells sorted from blood. All receptors derive from a human donor in good health.

A single count supports this clone. The rearrangement links TRBV11-2 to TRBJ2-5; TRBD2 might be the D (5 bases). Germline CDR1 reads SGHAT; CDR2 reads FQNNGV. With 3 bases removed from V and 5 bases from J, the gap between germline ends came to 10 bases. There are 13 residues in the CDR3. CDR3 region: CASSFRGRETQYF. The CDR3 DNA reads as TGTGCCAGCAGCTTTCGGGGTAGGGAGACCCAGTACTTC.

The chain employs TRBV5-4 and TRBJ1-2; D uncertain. The CDR3 has 14 residues. Germline V CDR1 and CDR2: SGHNT, YYREEE (reference sequence). With 2 bases removed from V and 7 bases from J, the gap between germline ends came to 15 bases. In DNA, the CDR3 is TGTGCCAGCAGCTTTGATTTATCGGTGACTGGCTACACCTTC. Its translation is CASSFDLSVTGYTF. The entire variable domain, with the rest obtained from reference TRBV5-4 and TRBJ1-2, is as follows: ETGVTQSPTHLIKTRGQQVTLRCSSQSGHNTVSWYQQALGQGPQFIFQYYREEENGRGNFPPRFSGLQFPNYSSELNVNALELDDSALYLCASSFDLSVTGYTFGSGTRLTVV.

This clone was seen once. This chain links TRBV25-1 with TRBJ2-1, with D unclear. V shed 4 bases and J shed 5 bases, with 15 bases lying between them. The germline V gene encodes CDR1 MGHDK and CDR2 SYGVNS. This CDR3 has 15 residues. CDR3 sequence (DNA): TGTGCCAGCAGTGTCTATAAGGGTTTCCACAATGAGCAGTTCTTC. Encoded protein: CASSVYKGFHNEQFF.

The rearrangement links TRBV18 to TRBJ2-7; TRBD2 aligns across 11 bases. Trimming removed 3 bases from V and 3 bases from J; junction bases left unmatched: 4. Per germline, CDR1 KGHSH and CDR2 LQKENI. This CDR3 has 15 residues. CDR3 sequence reads: CASSPLLAGGYEQYF. CDR3 sequence (DNA): TGTGCCAGCTCACCTCTCCTAGCGGGGGGCTACGAGCAGTACTTC.

This clone was recorded once. The V gene is TRBV29-1, the J gene TRBJ2-3; 8 bases map to TRBD1. Germline V CDR1 and CDR2: SQVTM, ANQGSEA. The V and J ends lost 6 bases and 1 base, in that order; junction bases with no gene match: 6. This CDR3 is 14 amino acids long. In DNA form, the CDR3 reads TGCAGCGTCTTTCAGGGGGCGCGCACAGATACGCAGTATTTT. Its protein is CSVFQGARTDTQYF.

There are a few counts of this clone. The V and J genes are TRBV2 and TRBJ1-5, with D uncertain. V was shortened by 4 bases and J by 0 bases, with 4 bases between the two germline ends. Germline V lookup: CDR1 SNHLY, CDR2 FYNNEI. CDR3 length: 13 residues. The CDR3 loop reads CASSANSNQPQHF. CDR3 nucleotides: TGTGCCAGCAGTGCAAATAGCAATCAGCCCCAGCATTTT.

V usage is TRBV11-3 and J usage is TRBJ2-3, with D perhaps given as TRBD1 or TRBD2 (6 bases each). Germline assignment: CDR1 SGHNT and CDR2 YENEEA. This CDR3 has 17 amino acids. The V end lost 1 base, the J end lost 0 bases, and 14 bases lay between the germline ends. This CDR3 reads CASSLVRGPLSTDTQYF. The DNA for the CDR3 is TGTGCCAGCAGCTTAGTCCGGGGGCCCCTTAGCACAGATACGCAGTATTTT.

The gene calls are TRBV7-3 and TRBJ1-1, with a weak D call TRBD1 (5 bases). Trimming left V 1 base short and J 3 bases short, with 15 bases between. The CDR3 has 16 amino acids. The germline V gene encodes CDR1 SGHTA and CDR2 FQGTGA. The CDR3 reads CASSLRGASGDTEAFF. The DNA for the CDR3 is TGTGCCAGCAGCTTAAGAGGGGCTTCTGGGGACACTGAAGCTTTCTTT.

Notes on this clone: The same CDR3 is also encoded by other DNA sequences in this sample. The chain employs TRBV5-4 and TRBJ2-7, with no clear D. The germline V gene encodes CDR1 SGHNT and CDR2 YYREEE (reference sequence). The CDR3 length is 14 residues. Trimming took 2 bases from V and 2 from J, leaving 11 bases between them. The CDR3 reads CASSLRAGPYEQYF. The CDR3 nucleotides read TGTGCCAGCAGCTTAAGGGCCGGGCCCTACGAGCAGTACTTC.

The V gene is TRBV19, the J gene TRBJ2-1; a possible D gene is TRBD2 (5 bases). CDR1 is LNHDA and CDR2 is SQIVND in the germline V gene (reference sequence). V was pared by 3 bases and J by 3 bases, with 12 bases between. This CDR3 contains 15 residues. CDR3 nucleotides: TGTGCCAGTAGTATGAGCGCGGGCGTCTACAATGAGCAGTTCTTC. Residues: CASSMSAGVYNEQFF.

This sequence joins TRBV28 and TRBJ1-5; 10 bases align to TRBD1. Germline CDR1 MDHEN, CDR2 SYDVKM. The trim removed 10 bases at V and 0 bases at J, leaving 9 bases unmatched. This CDR3 is built from 16 residues. Here the CDR3 DNA reads TGTGCCACCAGGGCTAGGGACAGGGGTAGCAATCAGCCCCAGCATTTT. Encoded protein: CATRARDRGSNQPQHF.